The next 3 T cell receptor beta chains were all read from a single sample in a study of shared clonotypes between healthy human individuals. The protocol was immunoSEQ multiplex PCR, while the TCRdb copy is restricted to in-frame clones and leaves out a portion. Among around 650,000 clones listed, approximately 96% were seen once. Positive CCR7 selection of CD45RO-negative cells yielded the naive CD8 cells, and terminally differentiated effector memory CD45RA+ cells were excluded. The sample comprised naive CD8+ T cells sorted from blood. All receptors come from a woman aged 25 to 39 in good health.

The chain links TRBV2 to TRBJ1-5; D gene ambiguous. CDR3 size: 13 residues. CDR1 and CDR2 (germline): SNHLY, FYNNEI. Trimming removed 5 bases from V and 2 bases from J, with 7 bases in between. The CDR3, as DNA: TGTGCCAGCAGTAGCCCAGGCAATCAGCCCCAGCATTTT. Translated, it gives CASSSPGNQPQHF. Using reference TRBV2 and TRBJ1-5 for the parts outside the CDR3, the full variable domain is EPEVTQTPSHQVTQMGQEVILRCVPISNHLYFYWYRQILGQKVEFLVSFYNNEISEKSEIFDDQFSVERPDGSNFTLKIRSTKLEDSAMYFCASSSPGNQPQHFGDGTRLSIL.

The chain links TRBV27 to TRBJ2-1, with TRBD1 matching 7 bases. The germline CDR1 and CDR2 sequences are MNHEY and SMNVEV (reference sequence). This CDR3 contains 14 residues. V dropped 7 bases and J dropped 5; count of bases not matched to a gene: 8. CDR3 sequence: CASTGSGGHNEQFF. CDR3 coding DNA: TGTGCCAGCACAGGTTCAGGGGGTCACAATGAGCAGTTCTTC.

This clone occurred once. The chain links TRBV18 to TRBJ1-3, with TRBD1 matching over 7 bases. CDR3 length: 14 residues. V trimming: 2 bases; J trimming: 7 bases; junction bases outside the gene matches: 5. Germline-derived CDR1 and CDR2 are KGHSH and LQKENI. CDR3 in DNA: TGTGCCAGCTCACCAGACAGGGAGAGGAACACCATATATTTT. Protein: CASSPDRERNTIYF.